The next 21 T cell receptor beta chains were all read from a single sample in a study of T cell changes during pregnancy in multiple sclerosis. Sequenced by immunoSEQ multiplex PCR; TCRdb stores in-frame clones only, minus some. The table shows 100,000 or so clones, with roughly 94% occurring only once. The specimen comprised peripheral blood, sampled after pregnancy. These receptors originate from a female donor in good health, enrolled as a control in a pregnancy study.

The V gene is TRBV29-1, the J gene TRBJ2-5; D call uncertain. The J call is uncertain, as TRBJ2-7 better fits the DNA end. Germline CDR1 and CDR2: SQVTM and ANQGSEA. CDR3 length: 14 residues. DNA for the CDR3: TGCAGCGTTGAAGGCCGGTGGGCATCCTACGAGCAGTACTTC. It is translated as CSVEGRWASYEQYF.

This rearrangement joins TRBV30 to TRBJ2-5; 10 bases are a match to TRBD2. The junction had 6 bases not matched to a gene; V was cut back by 8 bases and J by 3 bases. Germline CDR1 is GTSNPN and CDR2 is SVGIG (reference sequence). The CDR3 is 13 residues long. CDR3 residues: CASGLADKETQYF. The CDR3 region has the DNA TGTGCCAGCGGACTAGCGGATAAAGAGACCCAGTACTTC.

V gene TRBV5-6 combines with J gene TRBJ2-3; D is unclear. Germline V gene lookup returns CDR1 SGHDT and CDR2 YYEEEE. This CDR3 has 16 residues. Trimming pared 0 bases from V and 0 bases from J, leaving 11 bases between. CDR3 amino acids: CASSLGAGISTDTQYF. The CDR3 DNA sequence: TGTGCCAGCAGCTTGGGCGCAGGCATTAGCACAGATACGCAGTATTTT.

This clone was seen a single time. The V and J genes are TRBV6-5 and TRBJ2-7; weak D call: TRBD1 (6 bases). This CDR3 spans 15 amino acids. Per germline, CDR1 MNHEY and CDR2 SVGAGI. Deletions cut 8 bases from V and 3 bases from J, with 20 bases between. The CDR3 DNA is TGTGCCAGCGGCCTTCCGTCAGGGGAGAACTACGAGCAGTACTTC. Its translation is CASGLPSGENYEQYF.

J is TRBJ2-1 and V is TRBV10-1; 7 bases map to TRBD1. J was trimmed by 14 bases and V by 4 bases; bases with no gene match: 11. Germline-derived CDR1 and CDR2 are WNHNN and SYGVQD (reference sequence). CDR3 length equals 13 residues. The DNA of the CDR3 is TGCGCCAGCAGTGTTATAGACAGGGCCTTCGAGTTCTTC. Its protein product is CASSVIDRAFEFF.

This chain connects TRBV2 to TRBJ2-3; 8 positions match TRBD2. CDR3 length: 17 amino acids. Germline values: CDR1 SNHLY, CDR2 FYNNEI. J gave up 4 bases and V 5 bases, and 14 bases lay outside the gene matches. CDR3 nucleotides: TGTGCCAGCAGTTTTCCTCAACTAGCGGACGGGGCAGATACGCAGTATTTT. This sequence encodes CASSFPQLADGADTQYF.

The rearrangement uses TRBV6-6 and TRBJ2-5; tentatively, D is TRBD2 (6 bases). The CDR3 consists of 13 residues. The V and J ends lost 5 bases and 2 bases respectively, with 9 bases between them. CDR1 is MNHNY and CDR2 is SVGAGI in the germline V gene (reference sequence). The CDR3 DNA sequence: TGTGCCAGCAGTAGGCGGGAACAAGAGACCCAGTACTTC. This translates into CASSRREQETQYF.

The chain combines TRBV7-2 with TRBJ2-5, with D maybe TRBD2 (6 bases). The CDR3 covers 13 residues. Germline lookup yields CDR1 SGHTA and CDR2 FQGNSA. V was clipped by 2 bases and J by 4 bases, with 8 bases between them. The CDR3 sequence: CASSLLGGETQYF. The CDR3 DNA reads TGTGCCAGCAGCTTATTGGGAGGAGAGACCCAGTACTTC.

The chain couples TRBV28 to TRBJ1-4; 8 positions agree with TRBD1. V was pared by 6 bases and J by 4 bases, with 16 bases of the junction left unmatched. The CDR3 has 18 residues. Looked up from germline, CDR1 is MDHEN and CDR2 is SYDVKM. The CDR3 DNA is TGTGCCAGCAGCGACCCGGGGATCCGGACAGGGCATAATGAAAAACTGTTTTTT. It encodes CASSDPGIRTGHNEKLFF.

V is TRBV19 and J is TRBJ2-5, with 8 bases fitting TRBD1. The CDR3 is made up of 15 amino acids. The V segment lost 4 bases and the J segment 2 bases; nucleotides outside the gene matches: 6. The germline gives CDR1 LNHDA, CDR2 SQIVND (reference sequence). CDR3 sequence: CASSTLGQGQETQYF. As DNA, the CDR3 is TGTGCCAGTAGTACCCTAGGACAGGGTCAAGAGACCCAGTACTTC. The entire variable domain, with the rest obtained from reference TRBV19 and TRBJ2-5, is as follows: DGGITQSPKYLFRKEGQNVTLSCEQNLNHDAMYWYRQDPGQGLRLIYYSQIVNDFQKGDIAEGYSVSREKKESFPLTVTSAQKNPTAFYLCASSTLGQGQETQYFGPGTRLLVL.

In nucleotides, the CDR3 is TGCGCCAGCAGCCAAAAGGTCACCGGGGAGAATGAAAAACTGTTTTTT. Protein: CASSQKVTGENEKLFF. This rearrangement joins TRBV4-1 to TRBJ1-4; no firm D call. The ends were cut back, 2 bases at V and 5 bases at J, with 15 bases in the middle. The CDR3 spans 16 residues. Germline V lookup: CDR1 MGHRA, CDR2 YSYEKL.

V gene TRBV5-6 combines with J gene TRBJ2-7, with TRBD2 identical over 12 bases. V gave up 4 bases and J gave up 7 bases; unmatched junction bases: 12. The germline V gene encodes CDR1 SGHDT and CDR2 YYEEEE. The CDR3 extends over 16 amino acids. CDR3 sequence: CASSTPTSGSVGEQYF. The CDR3 nucleotides are TGTGCCAGCAGCACCCCGACTAGCGGGAGTGTGGGGGAGCAGTACTTC.

The genes are TRBV11-3 and TRBJ1-1, with D possibly TRBD1 on 6 matching bases. The CDR3 consists of 14 residues. V lost 5 bases, J lost 1 base, and 11 bases lay in between. Germline CDR1 reads SGHNT; CDR2 reads YENEEA. The CDR3 is CASSPGDSNTEAFF. CDR3 DNA: TGTGCCAGCAGCCCAGGGGATTCGAACACTGAAGCTTTCTTT.

The rearrangement links TRBV7-2 to TRBJ2-3, with 9 bases identical to TRBD2. The junction had 4 bases not matched to a gene; V was cut back by 2 bases and J by 4 bases. Looked up from germline, CDR1 is SGHTA and CDR2 is FQGNSA. CDR3 length: 15 residues. The CDR3 bases are TGTGCCAGCAGCTTACTAGCGGGATGGGCAGATACGCAGTATTTT. This sequence encodes CASSLLAGWADTQYF. Full variable domain (missing parts from reference TRBV7-2 and TRBJ2-3): GAGVSQSPSNKVTEKGKDVELRCDPISGHTALYWYRQSLGQGLEFLIYFQGNSAPDKSGLPSDRFSAERTGGSVSTLTIQRTQQEDSAVYLCASSLLAGWADTQYFGPGTRLTVL.

The chain joins TRBV4-1 to TRBJ2-1; weak D call: TRBD1 (5 bases). Germline CDR1 reads MGHRA; CDR2 reads YSYEKL. The V and J ends lost 4 bases and 7 bases respectively, with 14 bases between them. The CDR3 runs to 14 residues. The CDR3 coding sequence is TGCGCCAGCAGCCCCTGGGGCCCTCGGAATGAGCAGTTCTTC. Protein: CASSPWGPRNEQFF.

This chain joins TRBV2 and TRBJ1-5, with a weak D call TRBD1 (5 bases). V shed 3 bases and J shed 4 bases, with 13 bases lying between them. The CDR3 loop spans 15 amino acids. CDR1 SNHLY and CDR2 FYNNEI come from the germline V gene. CDR3 residues: CASSDVQGGNQPQHF. The CDR3 DNA reads as TGTGCCAGCAGTGACGTCCAGGGTGGAAATCAGCCCCAGCATTTT.

J is TRBJ1-5 and V is TRBV5-8, with TRBD1 matching over 7 bases. The germline V gene encodes CDR1 SGHTS and CDR2 YDEGEE. The junction had 4 bases not matched to a gene; V was cut back by 1 base and J by 3 bases. The CDR3 is 15 amino acids. The CDR3 spells CASSLRGLLNQPQHF. The CDR3 DNA reads as TGTGCCAGCAGCTTGAGGGGGCTCCTCAATCAGCCCCAGCATTTT.

The chain is built from TRBV18 and TRBJ2-3; D is perhaps TRBD1 (6 bases). V lost 0 bases and J lost 5, with 15 bases in between. Germline lookup yields CDR1 KGHSH and CDR2 LQKENI. The CDR3 loop spans 16 amino acids. The DNA for the CDR3 is TGTGCCAGCTCACCACCTCTGTCAGACAGGTTAGATACGCAGTATTTT. Translating gives CASSPPLSDRLDTQYF.

This CDR3 is CASVSSGQETQYF. The CDR3 nucleotides read TGTGCCAGCGTATCTAGCGGCCAAGAGACCCAGTACTTC. This chain uses TRBV28 with TRBJ2-5, with TRBD2 identical over 7 bases. J lost 1 base, V lost 8 bases, and 4 bases had no gene match. Germline V lookup: CDR1 MDHEN, CDR2 SYDVKM. This CDR3 is 13 amino acids long.

The chain links TRBV29-1 to TRBJ2-1; 7 nucleotides agree with TRBD1. This CDR3 comprises 14 residues. Germline values: CDR1 SQVTM, CDR2 ANQGSEA. The V and J ends lost 2 bases and 9 bases, in that order; junction bases with no gene match: 10. CDR3 protein: CSVEKRGTAREQFF. CDR3 bases: TGCAGCGTTGAAAAGAGGGGGACAGCGCGTGAGCAGTTCTTC.

This chain joins TRBV10-2 and TRBJ1-1, with TRBD1 as a possible D gene (6 bases). The CDR3 sequence is 11 residues long. Germline-derived CDR1 and CDR2 are WSHSY and SAAADI. Trimming took off 6 bases at V and 4 bases at J, with 6 bases between the two ends. CDR3 region: CASRGGTEAFF. CDR3 coding DNA: TGCGCCAGCAGAGGGGGCACTGAAGCTTTCTTT.